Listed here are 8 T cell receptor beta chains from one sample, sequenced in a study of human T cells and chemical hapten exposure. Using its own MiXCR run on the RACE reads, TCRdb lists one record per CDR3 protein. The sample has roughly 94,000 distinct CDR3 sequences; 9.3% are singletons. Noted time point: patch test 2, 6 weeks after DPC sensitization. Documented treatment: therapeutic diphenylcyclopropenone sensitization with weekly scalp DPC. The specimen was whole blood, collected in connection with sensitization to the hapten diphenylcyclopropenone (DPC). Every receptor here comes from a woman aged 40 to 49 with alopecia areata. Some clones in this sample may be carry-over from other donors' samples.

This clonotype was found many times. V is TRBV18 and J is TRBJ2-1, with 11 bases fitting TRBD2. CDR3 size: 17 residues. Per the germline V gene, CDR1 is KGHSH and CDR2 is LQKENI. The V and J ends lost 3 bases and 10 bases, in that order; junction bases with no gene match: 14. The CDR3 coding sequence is TGTGCCAGCTCACCGCCTACCAGTAGCGGGAGGGCCGGGGAGCAGTTCTTC. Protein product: CASSPPTSSGRAGEQFF.

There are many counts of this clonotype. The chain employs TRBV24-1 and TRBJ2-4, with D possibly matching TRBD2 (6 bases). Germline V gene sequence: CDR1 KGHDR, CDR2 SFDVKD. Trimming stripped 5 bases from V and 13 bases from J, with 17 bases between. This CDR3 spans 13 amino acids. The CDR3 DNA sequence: TGTGCCACCAGTGCCATAGGCGGGGACCCCCAGTACTTC. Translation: CATSAIGGDPQYF.

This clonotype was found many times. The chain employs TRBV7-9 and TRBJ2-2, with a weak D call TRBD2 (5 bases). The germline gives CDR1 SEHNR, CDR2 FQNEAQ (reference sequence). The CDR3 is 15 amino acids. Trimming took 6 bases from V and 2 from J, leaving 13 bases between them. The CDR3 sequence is CASRSKPGNTGELFF. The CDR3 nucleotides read TGTGCCAGCAGATCCAAGCCGGGAAACACCGGGGAGCTGTTTTTT. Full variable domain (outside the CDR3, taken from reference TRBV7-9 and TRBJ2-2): DTGVSQNPRHKITKRGQNVTFRCDPISEHNRLYWYRQTLGQGPEFLTYFQNEAQLEKSRLLSDRFSAERPKGSFSTLEIQRTEQGDSAMYLCASRSKPGNTGELFFGEGSRLTVL.

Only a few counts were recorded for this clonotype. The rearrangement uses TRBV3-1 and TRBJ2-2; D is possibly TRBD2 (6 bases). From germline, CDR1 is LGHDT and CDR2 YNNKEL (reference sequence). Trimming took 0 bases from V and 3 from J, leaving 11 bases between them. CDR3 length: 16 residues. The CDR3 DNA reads TGTGCCAGCAGCCAAGATAGCGGACTATACACCGGGGAGCTGTTTTTT. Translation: CASSQDSGLYTGELFF.

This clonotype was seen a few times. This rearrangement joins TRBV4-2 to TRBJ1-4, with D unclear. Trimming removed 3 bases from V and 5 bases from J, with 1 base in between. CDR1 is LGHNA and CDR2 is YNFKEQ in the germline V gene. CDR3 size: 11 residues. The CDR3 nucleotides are TGTGCCAGCAGCCACAATGAAAAACTGTTTTTT. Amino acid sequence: CASSHNEKLFF.

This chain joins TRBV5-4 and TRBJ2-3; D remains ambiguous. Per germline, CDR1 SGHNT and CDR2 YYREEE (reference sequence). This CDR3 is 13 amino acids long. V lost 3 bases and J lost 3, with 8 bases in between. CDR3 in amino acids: CASSSSGTDTQYF. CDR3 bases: TGTGCCAGCAGCTCCTCTGGAACAGATACGCAGTATTTT. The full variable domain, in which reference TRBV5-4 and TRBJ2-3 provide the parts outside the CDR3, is ETGVTQSPTHLIKTRGQQVTLRCSSQSGHNTVSWYQQALGQGPQFIFQYYREEENGRGNFPPRFSGLQFPNYSSELNVNALELDDSALYLCASSSSGTDTQYFGPGTRLTVL.

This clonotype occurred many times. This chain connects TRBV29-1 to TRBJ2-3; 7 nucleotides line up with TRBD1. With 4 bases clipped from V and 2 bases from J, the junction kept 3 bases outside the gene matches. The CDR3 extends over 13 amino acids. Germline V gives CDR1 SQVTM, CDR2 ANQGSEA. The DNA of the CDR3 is TGCAGCGTTGGACAGGGCTACACAGATACGCAGTATTTT. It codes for CSVGQGYTDTQYF.

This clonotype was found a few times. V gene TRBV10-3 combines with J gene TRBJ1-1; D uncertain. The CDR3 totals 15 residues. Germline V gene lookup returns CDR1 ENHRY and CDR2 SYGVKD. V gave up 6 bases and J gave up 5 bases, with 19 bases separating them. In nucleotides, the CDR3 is TGTGCCATCAGGGATGGTGGTCCACGAACTACTGAAGCTTTCTTT. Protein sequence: CAIRDGGPRTTEAFF.